The rows below give T cell receptor beta chains drawn from one sample of a study of type 1 regulatory T cells. Which antigens these TCRs recognize remains unknown. TCRdb fed the reads into MiXCR, producing one record per CDR3 protein. The sample lists some 60,000 distinct CDR3 sequences; less than 70% were seen once. What was sequenced was cultured non-Tr1 T cells, either the whole culture or a sorted T cell fraction (not recorded which). These TCRs come from a human donor in good health. The CDR3 runs from the conserved cysteine through the conserved F or W. D genes are given only for firm matches. Rows may omit the clone size; those that give it use once, few, many or a size class.

>NA|TRBJ2-1|TRBV19|NA
CASGDTGINNEQFF
TGTGCCAGTGGGGACACGGGGATTAACAATGAGCAGTTCTTC
>TRBD2|TRBJ2-3|TRBV24-1|NA
CATSDLRAGDKDTQYF
TGTGCCACCAGTGATTTGCGAGCGGGAGATAAAGATACGCAGTATTTT
>NA|TRBJ2-1|TRBV20-1|few
CSAGRTPPGEQFF
TGCAGTGCAGGCAGGACCCCCCCCGGTGAGCAGTTCTTC
>NA|TRBJ1-1|TRBV5-5|NA
CASSSFGALNTEAFF
TGTGCCAGCAGCTCCTTTGGCGCTTTGAACACTGAAGCTTTCTTT
>NA|TRBJ1-4|TRBV4-2|NA
CASTPQGSNEKLFF
TGTGCCAGCACTCCTCAGGGTTCGAATGAAAAACTGTTTTTT
>NA|TRBJ1-2|TRBV4-1|NA
CASSQVGRTSNYGYTF
TGCGCCAGCAGCCAAGTCGGACGGACTAGTAACTATGGCTACACCTTC
>NA|TRBJ2-5|TRBV6-2/TRBV6-3|NA
CASSFKQETQYF
TGTGCCAGCAGTTTTAAGCAAGAGACCCAGTACTTC
>TRBD2|TRBJ2-3|TRBV28|NA
CTSSFELAGSTDTQYF
TGTACCAGCAGTTTTGAACTAGCGGGAAGCACAGATACGCAGTATTTT
>NA|TRBJ2-5|TRBV9|NA
CASSVRGETQYF
TGTGCCAGCAGCGTCAGGGGAGAGACCCAGTACTTC
>NA|TRBJ1-1|TRBV18|many
CASSLSRDMNTEAFF
TGTGCCAGCTCACTCTCCCGAGACATGAACACTGAAGCTTTCTTT
>TRBD1|TRBJ1-2|TRBV6-2/TRBV6-3|few
CASERDSFSLTF
TGTGCCAGCGAAAGGGACAGTTTTTCCCTAACCTTC
>NA|TRBJ2-3|TRBV6-2/TRBV6-3|few
CASRSSSTDTQYF
TGTGCCAGCAGGTCCTCTTCCACAGATACGCAGTATTTT
>TRBD2|TRBJ2-7|TRBV29-1|few
CSGGLNPDEQYF
TGCAGCGGGGGACTAAATCCGGACGAGCAGTACTTC
>NA|TRBJ1-1|TRBV4-2|NA
CASSQDRKTGEAFF
TGTGCCAGCAGCCAAGATCGTAAGACAGGAGAAGCTTTCTTT
>NA|TRBJ2-7|TRBV7-2|NA
CASSLVPGPYEQYF
TGTGCCAGCAGCTTAGTCCCCGGGCCCTACGAGCAGTACTTC
>NA|TRBJ2-5|TRBV28|NA
CASRQAGETQYF
TGTGCCAGCCGCCAGGCCGGGGAGACCCAGTACTTC
>NA|TRBJ2-5|TRBV7-8|NA
CASSLVLRGWLQETQYF
TGTGCCAGCAGCTTAGTTTTGCGGGGCTGGCTCCAAGAGACCCAGTACTTC
>NA|TRBJ2-1|TRBV9|NA
CASSPRTSSYNEQFF
TGTGCCAGCAGCCCTCGGACAAGCTCCTACAATGAGCAGTTCTTC
>NA|TRBJ1-6|TRBV7-9|NA
CASSPGTRSPLHF
TGTGCCAGCAGCCCAGGGACTCGATCACCCCTCCACTTT
>TRBD1|TRBJ2-7|TRBV18|few
CASSPQIGTGTYEQYF
TGTGCCAGCTCACCACAGATTGGGACAGGTACCTACGAGCAGTACTTC
>NA|TRBJ1-6|TRBV3-1|NA
CASSNALAGSPLHF
TGTGCCAGCAGCAATGCCCTAGCCGGCTCACCCCTCCACTTT
>TRBD1|TRBJ2-3|TRBV29-1|NA
CSVTMGTGSGDTQYF
TGCAGCGTTACAATGGGGACAGGGAGTGGAGATACGCAGTATTTT
>NA|TRBJ2-1|TRBV10-3|NA
CAISEVGGYNEQFF
TGTGCCATCAGTGAGGTGGGCGGTTACAATGAGCAGTTCTTC
>TRBD2|TRBJ2-7|TRBV7-2|few
CASSPTRTSTYEQYF
TGTGCCAGCAGCCCTACCAGGACTAGCACTTACGAGCAGTACTTC
>NA|TRBJ1-1|TRBV6-2/TRBV6-3|NA
CASSSASEAFF
TGTGCCAGCAGTTCGGCAAGTGAAGCTTTCTTT
>TRBD2|TRBJ2-3|TRBV7-2|few
CASSPNLLAGVTDTQYF
TGTGCCAGCAGCCCAAACCTACTAGCGGGAGTGACAGATACGCAGTATTTT
>NA|TRBJ1-2|TRBV4-1|NA
CASSQDESTGTFYGYTF
TGCGCCAGCAGCCAAGATGAGTCAACGGGGACCTTCTATGGCTACACCTTC
>TRBD1|TRBJ2-1|TRBV28|NA
CASRQDRVNEQFF
TGTGCCAGCAGACAGGACAGGGTCAATGAGCAGTTCTTC
>TRBD2|TRBJ2-7|TRBV5-1|few
CASTGVASGIYEQYF
TGCGCCAGCACCGGGGTGGCTAGCGGGATCTACGAGCAGTACTTC
>TRBD2|TRBJ2-7|TRBV2|few
CASRVGGSYEQYF
TGTGCCAGCAGGGTTGGCGGGAGCTACGAGCAGTACTTC
>TRBD1|TRBJ1-2|TRBV18|NA
CASSLTGDYGYTF
TGTGCCAGCTCACTTACAGGGGACTATGGCTACACCTTC
>NA|TRBJ2-1|TRBV19|NA
CASSTSLLAYNEQFF
TGTGCCAGTAGTACTAGCCTCCTCGCCTACAATGAGCAGTTCTTC
>NA|TRBJ2-5|TRBV5-4|NA
CASSLLASETQYF
TGTGCCAGCAGCCTCCTGGCCTCAGAGACCCAGTACTTC
>NA|TRBJ2-1|TRBV5-4|NA
CASSLELRTLRPNEQFF
TGTGCCAGCAGCTTGGAACTACGAACTCTGAGGCCTAATGAGCAGTTCTTC
>NA|TRBJ2-3|TRBV18|few
CASSLTPLTRTDTQYF
TGTGCCAGCTCACTGACGCCTCTAACGCGCACAGATACGCAGTATTTT
>NA|TRBJ2-5|TRBV5-6|NA
CASSLVGQGLKTQYF
TGTGCCAGCAGCTTGGTGGGGCAGGGGCTGAAGACCCAGTACTTC
>TRBD2|TRBJ2-3|TRBV7-2|many
CASSFAGVGTQYF
TGTGCCAGCAGCTTCGCGGGAGTCGGGACGCAGTATTTT
>NA|TRBJ1-2|TRBV7-9|NA
CASSSEGQTGGYTF
TGTGCCAGCAGCTCAGAAGGACAGACCGGGGGCTACACCTTC
>NA|TRBJ2-7|TRBV3-1|once
CASSQGIFIYEQYF
TGTGCCAGCAGCCAAGGTATTTTCATCTACGAGCAGTACTTC
>NA|TRBJ2-5|TRBV24-1|NA
CATRENTGGVETQYF
TGTGCCACCAGGGAGAACACAGGGGGGGTGGAGACCCAGTACTTC
>NA|TRBJ1-1|TRBV5-5|NA
CASSFSVGSEAFF
TGTGCCAGCAGCTTTTCGGTAGGTTCTGAAGCTTTCTTT
>NA|TRBJ1-4|TRBV27|few
CASSRVSAGFDEKLFF
TGTGCCAGCAGTAGGGTTTCAGCGGGGTTTGATGAAAAACTGTTTTTT
>TRBD2|TRBJ2-3|TRBV5-1|NA
CASSRGLAEGTDTQYF
TGCGCCAGCAGCCGAGGACTAGCGGAGGGCACAGATACGCAGTATTTT
>NA|TRBJ2-7|TRBV6-5|NA
CASSKWDGAGEQYF
TGTGCCAGCAGCAAATGGGACGGAGCTGGCGAGCAGTACTTC
>NA|TRBJ2-3|TRBV6-1|few
CASSVDEGDTQYF
TGTGCCAGCAGTGTTGACGAAGGAGATACGCAGTATTTT
>TRBD1|TRBJ2-7|TRBV4-1|NA
CASSQDGTGGREQYF
TGCGCCAGCAGCCAGGACGGGACAGGGGGTCGGGAGCAGTACTTC